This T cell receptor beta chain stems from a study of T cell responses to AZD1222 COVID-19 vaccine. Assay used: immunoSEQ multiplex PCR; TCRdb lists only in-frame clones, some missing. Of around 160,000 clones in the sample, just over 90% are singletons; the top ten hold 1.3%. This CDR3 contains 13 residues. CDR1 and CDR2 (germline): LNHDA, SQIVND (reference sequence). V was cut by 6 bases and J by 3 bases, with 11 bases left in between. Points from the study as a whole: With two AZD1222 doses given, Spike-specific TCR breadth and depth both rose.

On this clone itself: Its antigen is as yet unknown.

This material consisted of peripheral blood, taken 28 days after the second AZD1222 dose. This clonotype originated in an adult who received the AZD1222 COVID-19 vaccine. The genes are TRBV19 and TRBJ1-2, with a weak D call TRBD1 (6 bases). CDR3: CASSRTVDYGYTF. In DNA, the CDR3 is TGTGCCAGTAGCCGGACAGTCGACTATGGCTACACCTTC.